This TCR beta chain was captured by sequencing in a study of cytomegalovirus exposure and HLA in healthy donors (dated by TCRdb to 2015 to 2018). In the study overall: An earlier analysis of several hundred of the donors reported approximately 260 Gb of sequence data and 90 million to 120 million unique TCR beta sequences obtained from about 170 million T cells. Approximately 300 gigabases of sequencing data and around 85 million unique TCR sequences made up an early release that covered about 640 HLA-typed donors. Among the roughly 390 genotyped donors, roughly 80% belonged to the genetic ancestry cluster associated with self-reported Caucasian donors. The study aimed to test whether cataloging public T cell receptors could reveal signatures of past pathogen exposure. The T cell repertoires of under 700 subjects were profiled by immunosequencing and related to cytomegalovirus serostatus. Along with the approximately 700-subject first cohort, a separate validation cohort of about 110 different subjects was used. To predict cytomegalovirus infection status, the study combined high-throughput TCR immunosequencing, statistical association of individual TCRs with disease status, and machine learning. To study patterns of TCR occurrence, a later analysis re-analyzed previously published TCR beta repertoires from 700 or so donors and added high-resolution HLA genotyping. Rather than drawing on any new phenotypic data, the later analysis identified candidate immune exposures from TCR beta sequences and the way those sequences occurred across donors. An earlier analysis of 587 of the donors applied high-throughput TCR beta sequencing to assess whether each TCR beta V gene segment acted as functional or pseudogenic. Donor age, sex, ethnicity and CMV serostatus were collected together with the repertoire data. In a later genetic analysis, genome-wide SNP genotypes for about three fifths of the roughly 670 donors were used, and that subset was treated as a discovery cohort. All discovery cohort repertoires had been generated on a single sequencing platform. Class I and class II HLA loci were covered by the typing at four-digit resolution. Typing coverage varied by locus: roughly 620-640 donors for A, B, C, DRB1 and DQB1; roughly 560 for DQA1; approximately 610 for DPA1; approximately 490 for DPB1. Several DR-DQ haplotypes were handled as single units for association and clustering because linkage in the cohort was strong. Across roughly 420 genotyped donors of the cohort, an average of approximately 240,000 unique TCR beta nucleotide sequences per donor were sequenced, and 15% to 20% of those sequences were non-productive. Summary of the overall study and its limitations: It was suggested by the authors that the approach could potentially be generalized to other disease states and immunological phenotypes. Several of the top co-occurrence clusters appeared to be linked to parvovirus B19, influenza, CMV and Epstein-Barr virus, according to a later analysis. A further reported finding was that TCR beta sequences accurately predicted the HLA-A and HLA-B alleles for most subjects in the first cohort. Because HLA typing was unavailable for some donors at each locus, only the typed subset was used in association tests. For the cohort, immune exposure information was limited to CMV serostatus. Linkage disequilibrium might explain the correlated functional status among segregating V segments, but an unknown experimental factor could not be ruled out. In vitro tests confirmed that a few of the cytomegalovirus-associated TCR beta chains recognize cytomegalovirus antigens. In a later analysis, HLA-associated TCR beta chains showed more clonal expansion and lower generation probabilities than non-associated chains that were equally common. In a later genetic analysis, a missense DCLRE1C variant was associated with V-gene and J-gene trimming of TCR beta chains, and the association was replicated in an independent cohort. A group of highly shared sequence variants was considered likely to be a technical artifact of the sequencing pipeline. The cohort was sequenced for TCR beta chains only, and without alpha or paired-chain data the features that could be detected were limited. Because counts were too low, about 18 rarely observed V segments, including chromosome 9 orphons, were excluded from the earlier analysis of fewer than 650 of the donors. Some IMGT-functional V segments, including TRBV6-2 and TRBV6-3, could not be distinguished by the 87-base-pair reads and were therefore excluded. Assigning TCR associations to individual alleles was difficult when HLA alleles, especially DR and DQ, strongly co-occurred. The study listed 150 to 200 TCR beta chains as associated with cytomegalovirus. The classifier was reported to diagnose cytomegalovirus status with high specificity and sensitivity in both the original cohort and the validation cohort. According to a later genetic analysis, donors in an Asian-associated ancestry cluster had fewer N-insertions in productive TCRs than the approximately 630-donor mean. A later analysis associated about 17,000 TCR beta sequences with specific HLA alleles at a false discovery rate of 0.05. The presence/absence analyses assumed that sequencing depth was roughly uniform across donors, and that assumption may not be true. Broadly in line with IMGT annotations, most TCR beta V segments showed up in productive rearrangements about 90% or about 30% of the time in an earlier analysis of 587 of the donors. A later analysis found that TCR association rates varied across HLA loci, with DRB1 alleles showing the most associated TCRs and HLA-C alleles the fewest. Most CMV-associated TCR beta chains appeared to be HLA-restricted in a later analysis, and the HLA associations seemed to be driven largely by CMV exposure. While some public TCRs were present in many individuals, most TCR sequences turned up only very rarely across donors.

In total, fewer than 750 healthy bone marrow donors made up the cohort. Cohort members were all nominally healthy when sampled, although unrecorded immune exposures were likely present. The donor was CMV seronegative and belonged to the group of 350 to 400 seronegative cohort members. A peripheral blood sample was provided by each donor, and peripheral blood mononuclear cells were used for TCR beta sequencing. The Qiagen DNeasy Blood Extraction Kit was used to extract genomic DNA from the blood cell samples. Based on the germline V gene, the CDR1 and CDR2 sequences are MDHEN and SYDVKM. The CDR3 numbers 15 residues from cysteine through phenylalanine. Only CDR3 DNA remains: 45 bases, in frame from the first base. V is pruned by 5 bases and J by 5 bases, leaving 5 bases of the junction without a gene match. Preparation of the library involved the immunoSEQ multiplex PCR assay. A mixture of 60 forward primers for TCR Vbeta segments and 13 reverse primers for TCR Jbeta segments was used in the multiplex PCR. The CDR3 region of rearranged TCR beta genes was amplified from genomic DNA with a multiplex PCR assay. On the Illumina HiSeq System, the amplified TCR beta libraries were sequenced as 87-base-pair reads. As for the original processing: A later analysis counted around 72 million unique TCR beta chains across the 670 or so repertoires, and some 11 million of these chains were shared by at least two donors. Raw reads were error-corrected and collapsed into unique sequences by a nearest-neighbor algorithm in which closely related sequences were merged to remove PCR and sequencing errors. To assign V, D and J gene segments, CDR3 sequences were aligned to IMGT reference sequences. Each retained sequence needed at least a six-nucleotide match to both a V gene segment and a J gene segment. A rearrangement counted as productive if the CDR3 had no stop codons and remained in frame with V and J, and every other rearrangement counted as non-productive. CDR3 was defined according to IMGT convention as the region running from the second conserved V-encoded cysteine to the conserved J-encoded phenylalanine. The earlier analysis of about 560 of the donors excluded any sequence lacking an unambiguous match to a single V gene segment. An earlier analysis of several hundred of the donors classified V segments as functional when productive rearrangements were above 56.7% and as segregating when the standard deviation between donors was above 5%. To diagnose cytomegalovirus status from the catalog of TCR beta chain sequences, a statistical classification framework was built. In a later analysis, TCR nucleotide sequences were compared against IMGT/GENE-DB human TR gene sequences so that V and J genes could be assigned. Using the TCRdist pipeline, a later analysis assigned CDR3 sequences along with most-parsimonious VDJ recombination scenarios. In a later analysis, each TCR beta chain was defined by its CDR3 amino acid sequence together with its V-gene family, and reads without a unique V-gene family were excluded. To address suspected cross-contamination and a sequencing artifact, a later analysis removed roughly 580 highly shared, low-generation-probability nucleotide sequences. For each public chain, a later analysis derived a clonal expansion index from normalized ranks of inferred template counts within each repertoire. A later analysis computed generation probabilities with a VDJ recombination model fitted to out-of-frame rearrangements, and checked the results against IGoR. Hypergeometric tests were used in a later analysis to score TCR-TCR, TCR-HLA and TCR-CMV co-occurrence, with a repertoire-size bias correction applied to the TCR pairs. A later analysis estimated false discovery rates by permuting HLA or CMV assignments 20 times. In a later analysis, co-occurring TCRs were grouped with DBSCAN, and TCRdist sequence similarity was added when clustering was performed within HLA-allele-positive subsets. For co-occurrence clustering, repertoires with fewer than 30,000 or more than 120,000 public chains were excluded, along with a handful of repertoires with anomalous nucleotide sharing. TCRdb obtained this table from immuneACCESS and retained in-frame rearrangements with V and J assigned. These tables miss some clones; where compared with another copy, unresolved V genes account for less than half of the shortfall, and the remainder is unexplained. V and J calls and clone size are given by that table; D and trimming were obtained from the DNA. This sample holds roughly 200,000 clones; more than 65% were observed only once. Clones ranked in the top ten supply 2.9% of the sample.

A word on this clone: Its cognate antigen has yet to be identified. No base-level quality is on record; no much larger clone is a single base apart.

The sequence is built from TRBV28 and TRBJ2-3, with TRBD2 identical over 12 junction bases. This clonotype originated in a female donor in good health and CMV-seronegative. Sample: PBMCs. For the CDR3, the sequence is CASSLPGLAGDTQYF. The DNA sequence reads TGTGCCAGCAGTCTACCGGGACTAGCGGGAGATACGCAGTATTTT.